One sample yielded the 17 T cell receptor beta chains listed below, sequenced in a study of cytomegalovirus exposure and HLA in healthy donors. Libraries were prepared by immunoSEQ multiplex PCR; TCRdb keeps only in-frame clonotypes and omits some of them. The profile covers 250,000 to 400,000 clones, with approximately 90% appearing a single time and about 1% taken by the ten largest. Sequenced material: PBMCs. These receptors all come from a woman in her thirties in good health and CMV-seropositive.

CDR3 nucleotides: TGTGCCAGCAGTTTACAAGGGGGGGCGGACGAGCAGTACTTC. Amino acids: CASSLQGGADEQYF. The V and J genes are TRBV6-5 and TRBJ2-7, with D perhaps TRBD2 (7 bases). With 4 bases removed from V and 5 bases from J, the gap between germline ends came to 15 bases. This CDR3 spans 14 amino acids. Germline V lookup: CDR1 MNHEY, CDR2 SVGAGI.

The table lists this clone with a count of one. The rearrangement links TRBV6-6 to TRBJ2-7; D gene unclear. This CDR3 has 11 amino acids. The ends were cut back, 5 bases at V and 5 bases at J, with 7 bases in the middle. Per germline, CDR1 MNHNY and CDR2 SVGAGI (reference sequence). CDR3 in amino acids: CASSPRNEQYF. The CDR3 nucleotides are TGTGCCAGCAGTCCTCGAAACGAGCAGTACTTC.

The V gene is TRBV5-1, the J gene TRBJ2-3; TRBD2 agrees at 10 bases. Germline values: CDR1 SGHRS, CDR2 YFSETQ. V lost 0 bases and J lost 0; bases outside the gene matches: 10. The CDR3 runs to 19 residues. CDR3 in amino acids: CASSLAGSGGTFSTDTQYF. The DNA for the CDR3 is TGCGCCAGCAGCTTGGCGGGTAGCGGGGGGACCTTTAGCACAGATACGCAGTATTTT.

The chain joins TRBV4-1 to TRBJ1-6, with D perhaps matching TRBD1 (6 bases). Trimming removed 0 bases at V and 7 bases at J, with 13 bases between. The CDR3 is 16 residues long. Germline V gene data show CDR1 as MGHRA and CDR2 as YSYEKL. This chain's CDR3 is CASSQEIGGRNSPLHF. CDR3 in DNA: TGCGCCAGCAGCCAAGAAATCGGGGGGCGGAATTCACCCCTCCACTTT.

This chain joins TRBV5-1 and TRBJ2-3; D possibly matches TRBD1 or TRBD2 (5 bases each). CDR1 is SGHRS and CDR2 is YFSETQ in the germline V gene. V was trimmed by 4 bases and J by 4 bases, leaving 22 bases between them. The CDR3 is 17 residues long. CDR3 sequence: CASSMGRVGTTADTQYF. The CDR3 DNA sequence: TGCGCCAGCAGCATGGGCCGGGTTGGGACCACCGCAGATACGCAGTATTTT.

This sequence joins TRBV9 and TRBJ2-7; the D gene is possibly TRBD2 (5 bases). The V gene's germline CDR1 is SGDLS and CDR2 YYNGEE. Trimming took 4 bases from V and 3 from J, leaving 11 bases between them. The CDR3 is 13 residues long. CDR3 bases: TGTGCCAGCAGCCCCAAAGAGGGCTACGAGCAGTACTTC. Amino acids: CASSPKEGYEQYF.

The V gene is TRBV7-2, the J gene TRBJ1-5, with a tentative D call TRBD1 (5 bases). This CDR3 is built from 15 residues. Germline V lookup: CDR1 SGHTA, CDR2 FQGNSA. V was cut by 5 bases and J by 0 bases, with 11 bases left in between. CDR3 sequence: CASSPTAYSNQPQHF. The DNA of the CDR3 is TGTGCCAGCAGCCCGACAGCTTATAGCAATCAGCCCCAGCATTTT.

This chain joins TRBV27 and TRBJ1-2, with D perhaps TRBD1 (6 bases). Trimming shortened V by 3 bases and J by 8 bases, and 19 bases separated the two germline ends. There are 15 residues in the CDR3. Per the germline V gene, CDR1 is MNHEY and CDR2 is SMNVEV (reference sequence). CDR3 region: CASSFSGAVSRGYTF. Written as DNA, the CDR3 is TGTGCCAGCAGTTTCTCAGGGGCCGTGAGTCGGGGCTACACCTTC.

The CDR3 spells CASSWGQRSSDTQYF. For the CDR3, the DNA is TGTGCCAGCAGCTGGGGACAGCGTAGCTCAGATACGCAGTATTTT. The V call is TRBV5-4, the J call TRBJ2-3; 7 bases line up with TRBD1. CDR3 length equals 15 residues. Trimming took 3 bases from V and 4 from J; bases not matched to a gene: 8. Germline values: CDR1 SGHNT, CDR2 YYREEE (reference sequence).

The V call is TRBV5-6, the J call TRBJ1-4; 7 bases agree with TRBD1. Germline CDR1 reads SGHDT; CDR2 reads YYEEEE. V lost 1 base, J lost 4 bases, and 7 bases stayed unmatched. This CDR3 comprises 16 residues. This CDR3 is CASSLKRGPYNEKLFF. DNA of the CDR3: TGTGCCAGCAGCTTGAAAAGGGGGCCTTATAATGAAAAACTGTTTTTT.

The rearrangement links TRBV9 to TRBJ1-4, with D uncertain. This CDR3 spans 13 amino acids. Germline V gene lookup returns CDR1 SGDLS and CDR2 YYNGEE. Trimming shortened V by 0 bases and J by 8 bases, and 8 bases separated the two germline ends. CDR3 sequence: CASSVGTEEKLFF. DNA for the CDR3: TGTGCCAGCAGCGTAGGGACGGAAGAAAAACTGTTTTTT.

A few counts support this clone. The chain couples TRBV18 to TRBJ2-7; no definite D call. There are 14 residues in the CDR3. The germline V gene has CDR1 KGHSH and CDR2 LQKENI. V was clipped by 3 bases and J by 2 bases, with 11 bases between them. In nucleotides, the CDR3 is TGTGCCAGCTCACCCTCAGGCAGGACCTACGAGCAGTACTTC. Its translation: CASSPSGRTYEQYF.

The V call is TRBV6-5, the J call TRBJ1-4; tentatively, D is TRBD1 (6 bases). CDR1 and CDR2 from the germline V gene are MNHEY and SVGAGI. The CDR3 loop spans 14 amino acids. Trimming removed 5 bases from V and 5 bases from J, with 12 bases in between. CDR3 nucleotides: TGTGCCAGCAGTCCGGGACATGGGAATGAAAAACTGTTTTTT. Its translation: CASSPGHGNEKLFF.

V usage is TRBV7-8 and J usage is TRBJ1-6; no reliable D call. Germline values: CDR1 SGHVS, CDR2 FQNEAQ. The CDR3 is made up of 14 amino acids. V shed 0 bases and J shed 7 bases, with 7 bases lying between them. As DNA, the CDR3 is TGTGCCAGCAGCTTAGCGGGTAGCAATTCACCCCTCCACTTT. It yields the protein CASSLAGSNSPLHF.

This sequence joins TRBV28 and TRBJ1-2; D is undetermined. The germline V and J ends were trimmed by 5 bases and 3 bases, with 16 bases remaining between them. From germline, CDR1 is MDHEN and CDR2 SYDVKM. CDR3 length equals 15 residues. In DNA, the CDR3 is TGTGCCAGCAGTCTCCGGTCCCGAATGGACTATGGCTACACCTTC. It translates to CASSLRSRMDYGYTF.

The rearrangement uses TRBV6-6 and TRBJ2-6; D is possibly TRBD1 (5 bases). CDR3 size: 15 residues. CDR1 and CDR2 from the germline V gene are MNHNY and SVGAGI (reference sequence). Between the trimmed V and J ends, which lost 2 bases and 4 bases, there was a span of 9 bases. The CDR3 coding sequence is TGTGCCAGCAGTTACCCAGGGCCCGGGGCCAACGTCCTGACTTTC. As protein: CASSYPGPGANVLTF.

The chain couples TRBV5-1 to TRBJ2-1, with TRBD2 matching over 9 bases. With 3 bases clipped from V and 5 bases from J, the junction kept 3 bases outside the gene matches. The CDR3 sequence is 14 residues long. Germline-derived CDR1 and CDR2 are SGHRS and YFSETQ. CDR3 residues: CASSSGTSNNEQFF. CDR3 DNA sequence: TGCGCCAGCAGCTCTGGGACTAGCAACAATGAGCAGTTCTTC.